The 18 T cell receptor beta chains below all came from one sample that was sequenced in a study of T cell repertoires in cytomegalovirus infection. TCRdb recomputed calls from the reads with MiXCR, one row per CDR3 protein. The table lists about 920,000 distinct CDR3 sequences, less than 35% of them singletons, with over 13% in the top ten. The antigens these receptors bind are not known. The specimen comprised cultured CD8+ T cells from PBMCs, sampled from culture after CMV antigen stimulation. The source of these receptors is a human donor in good health (CMV status not recorded). Some clones in this sample may be carry-over from other donors' samples.

This clonotype was counted only a few times. The gene calls are TRBV10-3 and TRBJ1-5; maybe TRBD1 (6 bases). CDR1 is ENHRY and CDR2 is SYGVKD in the germline V gene. With 1 base removed from V and 4 bases from J, the gap between germline ends came to 11 bases. The CDR3 totals 15 residues. In DNA form, the CDR3 reads TGTGCCATCAGTGAGTTACGGACAGCAAATCAGCCCCAGCATTTT. Its translation is CAISELRTANQPQHF.

The chain uses TRBV12-3 or TRBV12-4 and TRBJ1-2; D uncertain. This CDR3 spans 16 amino acids. Trimming removed 3 bases at V and 2 bases at J, with 16 bases between. DNA of the CDR3: TGTGCCAGCAGTTTCAAACCTCCGCTGGCCAACTATGGCTACACCTTC. Translation gives CASSFKPPLANYGYTF.

The chain links TRBV15 to TRBJ1-5; D not certain. V was pared by 4 bases and J by 3 bases, with 16 bases between. The CDR3 extends over 16 amino acids. The V gene's germline CDR1 is LNHNV and CDR2 YYDKDF (reference sequence). The CDR3 protein is CATSKTLVELNQPQHF. Here the CDR3 DNA reads TGTGCCACCAGCAAAACCCTTGTTGAGCTCAATCAGCCCCAGCATTTT.

The chain couples TRBV19 to TRBJ2-6; TRBD1 matches 9 bases. The CDR3 extends over 17 amino acids. CDR1 and CDR2 from the germline V gene are LNHDA and SQIVND (reference sequence). The junction had 9 bases not matched to a gene; V was cut back by 7 bases and J by 2 bases. CDR3 region: CASKVPGQGAGANVLTF. Here the CDR3 DNA reads TGTGCCAGTAAGGTTCCGGGACAGGGAGCTGGGGCCAACGTCCTGACTTTC. The whole variable domain, remainder taken from reference TRBV19 and TRBJ2-6, is DGGITQSPKYLFRKEGQNVTLSCEQNLNHDAMYWYRQDPGQGLRLIYYSQIVNDFQKGDIAEGYSVSREKKESFPLTVTSAQKNPTAFYLCASKVPGQGAGANVLTFGAGSRLTVL.

The chain recombines TRBV15 with TRBJ2-7; D not resolved. Per the germline V gene, CDR1 is LNHNV and CDR2 is YYDKDF (reference sequence). Trimming left V 6 bases short and J 4 bases short, with 13 bases between. The CDR3 totals 13 residues. This CDR3 is CATSSSTRYEQYF. The CDR3 DNA follows: TGTGCCACCAGTTCGAGCACCCGTTACGAGCAGTACTTC.

This chain connects TRBV12-5 to TRBJ2-7, with no clear D. This CDR3 contains 11 residues. V gave up 4 bases and J gave up 11 bases, with 12 bases separating them. CDR1 is LGHNT, CDR2 FRNRAP, per germline. The CDR3: CASGSALVEYF. The CDR3 DNA follows: TGTGCTAGTGGTTCAGCTCTGGTCGAGTACTTC. Full variable domain (missing parts from reference TRBV12-5 and TRBJ2-7): DARVTQTPRHKVTEMGQEVTMRCQPILGHNTVFWYRQTMMQGLELLAYFRNRAPLDDSGMPKDRFSAEMPDATLATLKIQPSEPRDSAVYFCASGSALVEYFGPGTRLTVT.

This clonotype turned up a few times. The chain joins TRBV15 to TRBJ2-1, with a weak D call TRBD1 (6 bases). The CDR3 has 15 amino acids. Between the trimmed V and J ends, which lost 0 bases and 6 bases, there was a span of 12 bases. Germline V gene lookup returns CDR1 LNHNV and CDR2 YYDKDF (reference sequence). Here the CDR3 DNA reads TGTGCCACCAGCAGAGATCTAGGACAGAGCAATGAGCAGTTCTTC. Its protein is CATSRDLGQSNEQFF. Looking up the rest from reference TRBV15 and TRBJ2-1 gives the full variable domain: DAMVIQNPRYQVTQFGKPVTLSCSQTLNHNVMYWYQQKSSQAPKLLFHYYDKDFNNEADTPDNFQSRRPNTSFCFLDIRSPGLGDTAMYLCATSRDLGQSNEQFFGPGTRLTVL.

V and J are TRBV7-4 and TRBJ1-1; 7 bases fit TRBD1. This CDR3 is 15 amino acids long. V gave up 6 bases and J gave up 0 bases; unmatched junction bases: 7. Germline-derived CDR1 and CDR2 are SGHVT and SQSDAQ. CDR3 residues: CASRPQGGVNTEAFF. The CDR3 DNA follows: TGTGCCAGCAGACCCCAGGGGGGGGTGAACACTGAAGCTTTCTTT. Full variable domain (missing parts from reference TRBV7-4 and TRBJ1-1): GAGVSQSPRYKVAKRGRDVALRCDSISGHVTLYWYRQTLGQGSEVLTYSQSDAQRDKSGRPSGRFSAERPERSVSTLKIQRTEQGDSAVYLCASRPQGGVNTEAFFGQGTRLTVV.

This clonotype has only one observation. A much larger clone sits a single nucleotide away, making a read error possible. This chain uses TRBV7-3 with TRBJ1-5, with D perhaps matching TRBD1 (6 bases). CDR3 size: 15 residues. Looked up from germline, CDR1 is SGHTA and CDR2 is FQGTGA. CDR3 protein: CANSQGERGNQPQHF. Here the CDR3 DNA reads TGTGCCAACAGCCAAGGGGAGAGGGGGAATCAGCCCCAGCATTTT.

This clonotype came up once. This CDR3 is CASTPGSGGHTDTQYF. CDR3 DNA sequence: TGTGCCAGCACCCCAGGGAGCGGGGGTCACACAGATACGCAGTATTTT. This chain uses TRBV12-3 or TRBV12-4 with TRBJ2-3; 8 nucleotides match TRBD2. This CDR3 has 16 residues. V shed 7 bases, J shed 2 bases, and the junction held 11 bases outside the gene matches.

The rearrangement uses TRBV20-1 and TRBJ2-2; no clear D gene. V was shortened by 0 bases and J by 3 bases, with 5 bases between the two germline ends. The CDR3 spans 13 residues. In germline, CDR1 is DFQATT, CDR2 SNEGSKA (reference sequence). CDR3 in DNA: TGCAGTGCTAGAGATGGGGACACCGGGGAGCTGTTTTTT. The encoded protein is CSARDGDTGELFF.

J is TRBJ2-7 and V is TRBV4-1; D may correspond to TRBD1 or TRBD2 (6 bases each). The germline V gene encodes CDR1 MGHRA and CDR2 YSYEKL. V was trimmed by 0 bases and J by 7 bases, leaving 10 bases between them. The CDR3 runs 13 residues. The chain's CDR3 is CASSQETGREQYV. The CDR3 nucleotides are TGCGCCAGCAGCCAAGAAACAGGGAGGGAGCAGTACGTC.

The gene calls are TRBV24-1 and TRBJ2-1, with no clear D. Germline loops: CDR1 KGHDR, CDR2 SFDVKD. V gave up 3 bases and J gave up 0 bases, with 11 bases separating them. The CDR3 consists of 16 residues. The CDR3 region has the DNA TGTGCCACCAGTGATGGCCTCACCAGCTCCTACAATGAGCAGTTCTTC. This translates into CATSDGLTSSYNEQFF.

The chain links TRBV19 to TRBJ1-1, with 7 bases aligning to TRBD1. The V and J ends lost 7 bases and 1 base, in that order; junction bases with no gene match: 6. This CDR3 is 14 amino acids long. Germline CDR1 and CDR2: LNHDA and SQIVND (reference sequence). Here the CDR3 DNA reads TGTGCCAGTAAAATGCGACAGGGGAACACTGAAGCTTTCTTT. Its translation is CASKMRQGNTEAFF.

With regard to this clonotype: The junction departs from germline at one end; a sequencing error may be responsible. The chain combines TRBV19 with TRBJ2-1; 13 bases map to TRBD2. The CDR3 runs 14 residues. Per germline, CDR1 LNHDA and CDR2 SQIVND (reference sequence). In DNA form, the CDR3 reads TGCGCCAGTATGGGACTAGCGGGATACAATGAGCAGTTCTTC. Amino acid sequence: CASMGLAGYNEQFF.

Regarding this clonotype: Mismatch with germline at one junction end may stem from a read error. V gene TRBV4-3 combines with J gene TRBJ2-5, with 7 bases aligning to TRBD1. The CDR3 covers 15 residues. CDR1 is LGHNA, CDR2 YSLEER, per germline. The CDR3 sequence is CTSSQDYRGQETQYF. The CDR3 nucleotides read TGCACCAGCAGCCAAGATTACAGGGGCCAAGAGACCCAGTACTTC.

The chain recombines TRBV12-3 or TRBV12-4 with TRBJ1-6; a weak D match, TRBD1 (5 bases). The germline V and J ends were trimmed by 6 bases and 12 bases, with 15 bases remaining between them. The CDR3 runs to 13 residues. The DNA of the CDR3 is TGTGCCAGCAGGCCGGGACGGGTACTACCCCTCCACTTT. Encoded protein: CASRPGRVLPLHF.

J is TRBJ2-3 and V is TRBV2; 8 bases are shared with TRBD1. The CDR3 loop spans 16 amino acids. V lost 1 base to trimming and J lost 3 bases; unmatched junction nucleotides: 6. Germline V lookup: CDR1 SNHLY, CDR2 FYNNEI. As DNA, the CDR3 is TGTGCCAGCAGTGAAGGGGCAGGGGGCCTAACAGATACGCAGTATTTT. It yields the protein CASSEGAGGLTDTQYF. Variable domain in full (rest from reference TRBV2 and TRBJ2-3): EPEVTQTPSHQVTQMGQEVILRCVPISNHLYFYWYRQILGQKVEFLVSFYNNEISEKSEIFDDQFSVERPDGSNFTLKIRSTKLEDSAMYFCASSEGAGGLTDTQYFGPGTRLTVL.